Sequencing of this TCR beta chain was carried out in a study of human T cells and chemical hapten exposure. V gave up 0 bases and J gave up 1 base, with 13 bases separating them. Looked up from germline, CDR1 is SQVTM and CDR2 is ANQGSEA. This CDR3 spans 16 amino acids. One entry per CDR3 protein, called by TCRdb with MiXCR from the RACE reads. The sample comprises 85,000 to 95,000 distinct CDR3 sequences, around 8.8% of which are singletons, and around 2.8% rests with the top ten. The time point was: healthy volunteer bleed at 2 weeks. It was from unfractionated whole blood that total RNA was extracted.

This receptor was identified in a female donor in good health. Some clones in this sample may be carry-over from other donors' samples. The chain is built from TRBV29-1 and TRBJ2-1; D possibly corresponds to TRBD1 (6 bases). Sequenced material: whole blood. In DNA form, the CDR3 reads TGCAGCGTTGAAGATACTGGGACACCTTCCTACAATGAGCAGTTCTTC. Translated: CSVEDTGTPSYNEQFF.